The 3 T cell receptor beta chains below were found in one sample sequenced in a study of shared clonotypes between healthy human individuals. Clones were sequenced by immunoSEQ multiplex PCR, and TCRdb holds only the in-frame ones, with some missing. Here the sample spans roughly 680,000 clones, 72% being singletons. The specimen sequenced was memory CD4+ T cells sorted from blood. Subset meaning: CD45RA-negative fraction. The source is a woman aged 30 to 39 in good health.

The chain joins TRBV6-4 to TRBJ2-1; 7 bases align to TRBD2. The germline CDR1 and CDR2 sequences are MRHNA and SNTAGT. CDR3 size: 15 residues. V shed 4 bases, J shed 7 bases, and the junction held 10 bases outside the gene matches. CDR3 loop: CASSAWGGLGNEQFF. The CDR3, as DNA: TGTGCCAGCAGTGCTTGGGGGGGACTCGGAAATGAGCAGTTCTTC.

Note on this clone: Other DNA sequences within the sample encode an identical CDR3. The gene calls are TRBV28 and TRBJ2-3; D may be TRBD1 (6 bases). The CDR3 loop spans 14 amino acids. Germline V gene data show CDR1 as MDHEN and CDR2 as SYDVKM. The germline V and J ends were trimmed by 6 bases and 2 bases, with 12 bases remaining between them. In nucleotides, the CDR3 is TGTGCCAGCAGGTCCCAGGGGACCACAGATACGCAGTATTTT. It translates to CASRSQGTTDTQYF.

The gene calls are TRBV5-8 and TRBJ2-7, with D hard to call. The germline gives CDR1 SGHTS, CDR2 YDEGEE. With 2 bases removed from V and 1 base from J, the gap between germline ends came to 4 bases. The CDR3 is 12 residues long. In DNA form, the CDR3 reads TGTGCCAGCAGCTTCGGGTCCTACGAGCAGTACTTC. This translates into CASSFGSYEQYF. Supplemented by reference TRBV5-8 and TRBJ2-7, the full variable domain reads EAGVTQSPTHLIKTRGQQATLRCSPISGHTSVYWYQQALGLGLQFLLWYDEGEERNRGNFPPRFSGRQFPNYSSELNVNALELEDSALYLCASSFGSYEQYFGPGTRLTVT.